A selection of T cell receptor beta chains follows, all from one sample in a study of blood T cells in healthy people across ages. TCRdb ran MiXCR on the 5' RACE reads and lists one entry per CDR3 protein. The repertoire includes about 830,000 distinct CDR3 sequences, roughly 60% of them detected once, and roughly 26% sits in the top ten. The sample consisted of blood. The receptors originated from a man younger than 40 in good health. CDR3s include the opening cysteine and the closing phenylalanine or tryptophan. D genes are given only for firm matches. Expanded clones get a size class; other rows say once, few or many, or leave the size out.

>NA|TRBJ2-7|few|TRBV9
TGTGCCAGCAGCGTAGGCTCGAACCGTTACGAGCAGTACTTC
CASSVGSNRYEQYF
>NA|TRBJ2-1|NA|TRBV29-1
TGCAGCGTCCAAGGGGGAGTATCATATATGTATGCCCGAAACAATGAGCAGTTCTTC
CSVQGGVSYMYARNNEQFF
>TRBD2|TRBJ2-3|NA|TRBV5-1
TGCGCCAGCACGTCGGGGGAGGGAACAGATACGCAGTATTTT
CASTSGEGTDTQYF
>NA|TRBJ1-1|NA|TRBV4-2
TGTGCCAGCAGCCAAGAGGCAGGGAGAGGCACTGAAGCTTTCTTT
CASSQEAGRGTEAFF
>TRBD1|TRBJ2-4|NA|TRBV7-6
TGTGCCAGCAGCCTTCACCCCGGGACAGGGGGAAACATTCAGTACTTC
CASSLHPGTGGNIQYF
>TRBD1|TRBJ1-2|NA|TRBV20-1
TGCAGTGCTAGATCGGACAGGGACTTCTATGGCTACACCTTC
CSARSDRDFYGYTF
>TRBD1|TRBJ2-4|NA|TRBV12-3/TRBV12-4
TGTGCCAGCAGCACGGGACAGACCAACCAAAACATTCAGTACTTC
CASSTGQTNQNIQYF
>NA|TRBJ2-1|NA|TRBV6-5
TGTGCCAGCAGCCCGTGGCAGGGCTATGAGCAGTTCTTC
CASSPWQGYEQFF
>NA|TRBJ1-2|few|TRBV27
TGTGCCAGCAGTTTACTCGGCGGTGCAGAGGGCTACACCTTC
CASSLLGGAEGYTF
>NA|TRBJ1-2|few|TRBV12-3/TRBV12-4
TGTGCCAGCAGTTTAGTATTATTGGACGGAGAATATGGCTACACCTTC
CASSLVLLDGEYGYTF
>NA|TRBJ1-1|NA|TRBV5-6
TGTGCCAGCAGCTTGGCAAGGGGGGGCTCTGAAGCTTTCTTT
CASSLARGGSEAFF
>NA|TRBJ2-3|NA|TRBV20-1
TGCAGTGCTTGGTTGGATACGCAGTATTTT
CSAWLDTQYF
>NA|TRBJ2-5|NA|TRBV6-1
TGTGCCAACAGTAACGGACCTTGGCAGTACTTC
CANSNGPWQYF
>TRBD1|TRBJ2-1|few|TRBV7-3
TGTGCCAGCAGCTCGGGGACAGGGCCGAATGAGCAGTTCTTC
CASSSGTGPNEQFF
>NA|TRBJ1-4|NA|TRBV4-1
TGCGCCAGCAGCCGACCAGACGGGAATGAAAAACTGTTTTTT
CASSRPDGNEKLFF
>NA|TRBJ1-2|NA|TRBV9
TGTGCCAGCAGCGCCTATCGGGACACCGTCTATGGCTACACCTTC
CASSAYRDTVYGYTF
>NA|TRBJ1-2|NA|TRBV3-1
TGTGCCAGCAGCCAAGACCACTTCTCCGGCTACACCTTC
CASSQDHFSGYTF
>NA|TRBJ1-5|NA|TRBV12-3/TRBV12-4
TGTGCCACCGCTCGGGGGTTCAATCAGCCCCAGCATTTT
CATARGFNQPQHF
>NA|TRBJ2-7|NA|TRBV29-1
TGCAGCGGTGGCACATTGTACGAGCAGTACTTC
CSGGTLYEQYF
>NA|TRBJ2-1|NA|TRBV6-5
TGTGCCAGCAGGGTTTTAGAAGGGATCGACAATGAGCAGTTCTTC
CASRVLEGIDNEQFF
>NA|TRBJ2-1|NA|TRBV2
TGTGCCAGCAGTGAAGCAGGGGGAAATGAGCAGTTCTTC
CASSEAGGNEQFF
>NA|TRBJ2-4|NA|TRBV15
TGTGCCACTTCTGGGGGGGGCCTAGCCAAAAACATTCAGTACTTC
CATSGGGLAKNIQYF
>NA|TRBJ1-4|NA|TRBV14
TGTGCCAGCAGCCGCGGCGGATATAATGAAAAACTGTTTTTT
CASSRGGYNEKLFF
>NA|TRBJ2-1|NA|TRBV6-6
TGTGCCAGCAGTTACTCGGGGCGGGGGCCCTACAATGAGCAGTTCTTC
CASSYSGRGPYNEQFF
>TRBD1|TRBJ2-7|NA|TRBV5-1
TGCGCCAGCAGCTTAGGACAGGGGCAAACCTACGAGCAGTACTTC
CASSLGQGQTYEQYF
>NA|TRBJ2-7|NA|TRBV2
TGTGCCAGCAGAGCCCCCCGGGTACAGTCCTACGAGCAGTACTTC
CASRAPRVQSYEQYF
>NA|TRBJ1-4|NA|TRBV10-3
TGTGCCATCAGTGTTCACCGGGACTCCCTGGGCGAAAAACTGTTTTTT
CAISVHRDSLGEKLFF
>TRBD2|TRBJ2-3|NA|TRBV15
TGTGCCACCAGCAGAATGGGAGCGGGGAGAGAAGGGCAGTATTTT
CATSRMGAGREGQYF
>NA|TRBJ2-5|NA|TRBV3-1
TGTGCCAGCAGCCAAGGCCCAGACCACCAAGAGACCCAGTACTTC
CASSQGPDHQETQYF
>TRBD1|TRBJ2-6|NA|TRBV6-5
TGTGCCAGCAGTAAAGACAGGGGTGGGGCCAACGTCCTGACTTTC
CASSKDRGGANVLTF
>NA|TRBJ2-3|NA|TRBV2
TGTGCCAGCAGGACGGGACCTGCAAAACCAATCACAGATACGCAGTATTTT
CASRTGPAKPITDTQYF
>TRBD1|TRBJ2-5|NA|TRBV2
TGTGCCAGCAGAGTATCAGGGGGCGAAGAGACCCAGTACTTC
CASRVSGGEETQYF
>NA|TRBJ1-2|NA|TRBV4-2
TGTGCCAGCAGCCAAGAGAGGGCAGGGATGAGCTATGGCTACACCTTC
CASSQERAGMSYGYTF
>TRBD2|TRBJ2-1|NA|TRBV7-2
TGTGCCAGCAGCCAGGACGGACTAGCTACAAATGAGCAGTTCTTC
CASSQDGLATNEQFF
>NA|TRBJ2-2|NA|TRBV4-1
TGCGCCAGCAGCCCACTACAGATTGCGAACACCGGGGAGCTGTTTTTT
CASSPLQIANTGELFF
>TRBD1|TRBJ2-3|NA|TRBV6-2/TRBV6-3
TGTGCCAGCAGTTCGGACAGGGAGACAGATACGCAGTATTTT
CASSSDRETDTQYF
>NA|TRBJ1-3|NA|TRBV9
TGTGCCAGCAGCCCAGTCGGAATAGGCCCGGAATCTGGAAACACCATATATTTT
CASSPVGIGPESGNTIYF
>NA|TRBJ1-1|few|TRBV7-2
TGTGCCAGCGACCCCGGACTGAACACTGAAGCTTTCTTT
CASDPGLNTEAFF
>NA|TRBJ2-3|NA|TRBV29-1
TGCAGCGTTGAAGAACTGGCAAGCACGCAGTATTTT
CSVEELASTQYF
>NA|TRBJ2-5|NA|TRBV29-1
TGCAGCGTCTGGCAGGGGGAGACCCAGTACTTC
CSVWQGETQYF
>NA|TRBJ1-5|NA|TRBV6-5
TGTGCCAGCAGTTCACCAAGGGACGATCAGCCCCTGCATTTT
CASSSPRDDQPLHF